What follows are 32 T cell receptor beta chains derived from one specimen sequenced in a study of blood T cell repertoires in COVID-19. The assay was immunoSEQ multiplex PCR, and TCRdb's table has in-frame clones only and misses some. The table shows approximately 160,000 clones, with around 83% occurring only once. Sequencing input: PBMCs or T cells enriched from blood (not recorded which). These receptors were taken from a woman aged 45-65 years in a cohort exposed to, infected with or recovered from COVID-19 (not recorded which).

This chain uses TRBV21-1 with TRBJ2-3; no check of the table's D call, TRBD2, against the DNA was made. TRBV21-1 is described as a pseudogene. The CDR3 consists of 17 residues. CDR3 in amino acids: CASLKTYSGEGPDTQYF. CDR3 coding DNA: TGTGCCAGCCTTAAAACATACAGCGGGGAGGGTCCAGATACGCAGTATTTT.

Comments on this clone: The identical CDR3 is also encoded by other nucleotide sequences in the sample. V usage is TRBV3-1 (or the pseudogene TRBV3-2) and J usage is TRBJ2-7, with a possible D match to TRBD1 (6 bases). Trimming pared 4 bases from V and 6 bases from J, leaving 7 bases between. Germline V CDR1 and CDR2: LGHDT, YNNKEL (reference sequence). This CDR3 has 11 amino acids. This CDR3 reads CASSRRGEQYF. The CDR3 nucleotides are TGTGCCAGCAGCCGCAGGGGCGAGCAGTACTTC.

The V and J genes are TRBV5-1 and TRBJ2-1; 9 bases match TRBD1. CDR3 length: 15 amino acids. Germline V gene sequence: CDR1 SGHRS, CDR2 YFSETQ. The V and J ends lost 4 bases and 4 bases, in that order; junction bases with no gene match: 6. CDR3 amino acids: CASSLEGTGYNEQFF. The CDR3 nucleotides read TGCGCCAGCAGCCTAGAGGGGACAGGGTACAATGAGCAGTTCTTC.

This clone appeared a single time. This chain joins TRBV10-3 and TRBJ2-1, with 9 bases fitting TRBD1. There are 15 residues in the CDR3. V was pared by 5 bases and J by 5 bases, with 7 bases of the junction left unmatched. Germline V CDR1 and CDR2: ENHRY, SYGVKD. CDR3 bases: TGTGCCATCAGTCGCGTGACAGGGGGTAACAATGAGCAGTTCTTC. Its translation: CAISRVTGGNNEQFF.

This clone was counted a few times. The chain carries TRBV13 and TRBJ2-7, with TRBD2 as a possible D gene (5 bases). There are 15 residues in the CDR3. Germline values: CDR1 PRHDT, CDR2 FYEKMQ (reference sequence). V was clipped by 2 bases and J by 0 bases, with 11 bases between them. CDR3 coding DNA: TGTGCCAGCAGCTTACGGACTTCGTACTCCTACGAGCAGTACTTC. Translation gives CASSLRTSYSYEQYF.

The chain employs TRBV4-2 and TRBJ2-3, with TRBD2 identical over 10 bases. Germline CDR1 and CDR2: LGHNA and YNFKEQ. The CDR3 is 16 amino acids. Trimming cost V 0 bases and J 4 bases; bases outside gene matches: 4. The DNA for the CDR3 is TGTGCCAGCAGCCAAGAACCGGGACTAGCGCCAGATACGCAGTATTTT. Encoded protein: CASSQEPGLAPDTQYF.

This clone was recorded once. This rearrangement joins TRBV6-5 to TRBJ2-3; 12 nucleotides line up with TRBD2. The CDR3 has 15 amino acids. Unmatched junction bases numbered 2, after V lost 2 bases and J lost 5 bases. Germline V gene data show CDR1 as MNHEY and CDR2 as SVGAGI. The CDR3 coding sequence is TGTGCCAGCAGTTACGGACTAGCGGGGATAGATACGCAGTATTTT. Its translation: CASSYGLAGIDTQYF.

V usage is TRBV6-2 or TRBV6-3 and J usage is TRBJ2-7, with 8 bases fitting TRBD1. CDR3 length equals 15 residues. Germline trimming cut 4 bases from V and 6 bases from J; bases unmatched to any gene: 11. Germline V gene sequence: CDR1 MNHEY, CDR2 SVGEGT. CDR3 coding DNA: TGTGCCAGCAGTTCCACCGGGACAGGCGAATCCGAGCAGTACTTC. This encodes CASSSTGTGESEQYF.

The V gene is TRBV28, the J gene TRBJ2-1; 8 bases match TRBD2. The CDR3 contains 13 residues. Germline V lookup: CDR1 MDHEN, CDR2 SYDVKM. The junction had 6 bases not matched to a gene; V was cut back by 7 bases and J by 7 bases. In nucleotides, the CDR3 is TGTGCCAGCACCCGGGGGGGGTGGAATGAGCAGTTCTTC. Its translation: CASTRGGWNEQFF.

The J gene is TRBJ1-2, the V gene TRBV7-9; possibly TRBD1 for D (5 bases). The CDR3 is 12 residues long. The germline V gene encodes CDR1 SEHNR and CDR2 FQNEAQ (reference sequence). V gave up 0 bases and J gave up 8 bases, with 7 bases separating them. DNA of the CDR3: TGTGCCAGCAGCTTAGCGGGGGGAGGCTACACCTTC. Its protein is CASSLAGGGYTF.

The genes are TRBV15 and TRBJ2-3; possibly TRBD2 for D (6 bases). V dropped 2 bases and J dropped 3 bases, with 15 bases sitting between them. Germline lookup yields CDR1 LNHNV and CDR2 YYDKDF (reference sequence). This CDR3 region has 16 residues. The CDR3 region has the DNA TGTGCCACCAGCAGAAGTTTAGCGGAGGGGACAGATACGCAGTATTTT. It encodes CATSRSLAEGTDTQYF.

V is TRBV25-1 and J is TRBJ2-3; 8 bases line up with TRBD1. Unmatched junction bases numbered 4, after V lost 6 bases and J lost 2 bases. This CDR3 is 14 amino acids long. CDR1 MGHDK and CDR2 SYGVNS come from the germline V gene. The CDR3 DNA reads as TGTGCCAGCAGGGACAGGGTTAACACAGATACGCAGTATTTT. Translating it yields CASRDRVNTDTQYF.

This clone has only a few counts. This rearrangement joins TRBV7-9 to TRBJ2-7; 10 bases fit TRBD1. CDR1 SEHNR and CDR2 FQNEAQ come from the germline V gene (reference sequence). The CDR3 has 15 amino acids. The V and J ends lost 5 bases and 2 bases, in that order; junction bases with no gene match: 6. Here the CDR3 DNA reads TGTGCCAGCAGCCGACCGGGACAGGGGACCTACGAGCAGTACTTC. It is translated as CASSRPGQGTYEQYF.

V and J are TRBV5-4 and TRBJ1-2; D is unclear. The V and J ends lost 0 bases and 3 bases respectively, with 6 bases between them. The CDR3 contains 13 residues. Germline CDR1 SGHNT, CDR2 YYREEE (reference sequence). DNA of the CDR3: TGTGCCAGCAGCTTGGGTACAGACTATGGCTACACCTTC. This translates into CASSLGTDYGYTF.

Here the CDR3 reads CSASNPALYEQYF. CDR3 nucleotides: TGCAGTGCTAGTAACCCAGCGCTCTACGAGCAGTACTTC. The V gene is TRBV20-1, the J gene TRBJ2-7, with D unclear. V dropped 3 bases and J dropped 3 bases, with 12 bases sitting between them. CDR1 is DFQATT and CDR2 is SNEGSKA in the germline V gene (reference sequence). The CDR3 consists of 13 residues.

CDR3 loop: CASSLYGGGYSYNEQFF. The DNA for the CDR3 is TGTGCCAGCAGTTTATATGGGGGGGGATATTCCTACAATGAGCAGTTCTTC. The chain links TRBV28 to TRBJ2-1, with TRBD2 identical over 7 bases. The CDR3 totals 17 residues. CDR1 is MDHEN, CDR2 SYDVKM, per germline. V shed 1 base, J shed 1 base, and the junction held 7 bases outside the gene matches.

The chain uses TRBV7-2 and TRBJ1-6, with D unresolved. There are 15 residues in the CDR3. Looked up from germline, CDR1 is SGHTA and CDR2 is FQGNSA. V was trimmed by 7 bases and J by 4 bases, leaving 14 bases between them. The CDR3 DNA follows: TGTGCCAGCACCGCGACATCGGGGTATAATTCACCCCTCCACTTT. It codes for CASTATSGYNSPLHF.

This sequence joins TRBV30 and TRBJ2-1; 9 bases fit TRBD1. Germline V lookup: CDR1 GTSNPN, CDR2 SVGIG (reference sequence). This CDR3 is built from 16 residues. V shed 2 bases, J shed 7 bases, and the junction held 12 bases outside the gene matches. CDR3 region: CAWSSGRTGEGNEQFF. The CDR3 coding sequence is TGTGCCTGGAGTTCAGGCAGGACAGGGGAAGGGAATGAGCAGTTCTTC.

The V call is TRBV6-5, the J call TRBJ1-6; D may be TRBD1 (5 bases). The CDR3 consists of 14 residues. From germline, CDR1 is MNHEY and CDR2 SVGAGI. The V and J ends lost 8 bases and 10 bases respectively, with 18 bases between them. Written as DNA, the CDR3 is TGTGCCAGCGGAAGGACGGCGGGGGACTCACCCCTCCACTTT. Translating gives CASGRTAGDSPLHF.

V usage is TRBV30 and J usage is TRBJ2-5; TRBD1 agrees at 10 bases. Germline V lookup: CDR1 GTSNPN, CDR2 SVGIG (reference sequence). The CDR3 sequence is 14 residues long. With V trimmed by 5 bases and J by 5 bases, 8 bases remained unmatched. DNA for the CDR3: TGTGCCTGGTCTCCGACAGGGGGCGGGGAGACCCAGTACTTC. Protein product: CAWSPTGGGETQYF.

The chain joins TRBV29-1 to TRBJ1-4, with no clear D. V lost 2 bases to trimming and J lost 2 bases, with 3 bases between them. CDR1 is SQVTM, CDR2 ANQGSEA, per germline. The length of the CDR3 is 12 residues. The CDR3 loop reads CSVERTNEKLFF. CDR3 nucleotides: TGCAGCGTTGAACGGACTAATGAAAAACTGTTTTTT.

V and J are TRBV10-3 and TRBJ2-1, with D maybe TRBD1 (5 bases). The V gene lost 8 bases and the J gene lost 4 bases, with 9 bases spanning the gap. Germline V gives CDR1 ENHRY, CDR2 SYGVKD. The CDR3 is 12 residues long. The CDR3 loop reads CAISDTYNEQFF. In nucleotides, the CDR3 is TGTGCCATCTCGGACACTTACAATGAGCAGTTCTTC.

V and J are TRBV13 and TRBJ1-1; D is undetermined. CDR3 size: 18 residues. V was trimmed by 6 bases and J by 3 bases, leaving 26 bases between them. In germline, CDR1 is PRHDT, CDR2 FYEKMQ (reference sequence). For the CDR3, the DNA is TGTGCCAGCAGTCGTTCGGGATCGGAAAACATTAGGGACACTGAAGCTTTCTTT. It specifies CASSRSGSENIRDTEAFF.

J is TRBJ1-5 and V is TRBV6-5; 8 nucleotides align to TRBD1. V lost 5 bases and J lost 6; bases outside the gene matches: 9. Germline values: CDR1 MNHEY, CDR2 SVGAGI. CDR3 length: 15 amino acids. The CDR3 sequence is CASSNPDRVGQPQHF. CDR3 bases: TGTGCCAGCAGTAACCCGGACAGGGTGGGTCAGCCCCAGCATTTT.

This chain connects TRBV9 to TRBJ1-1; the match to TRBD1 covers 7 bases. The CDR3 covers 14 residues. The germline V gene encodes CDR1 SGDLS and CDR2 YYNGEE. The V gene end was trimmed by 3 bases and the J gene end by 3 bases; junction bases not matched to a gene: 5. The DNA for the CDR3 is TGTGCCAGCAGCGCCAAAGACAGGGACACTGAAGCTTTCTTT. Translated, it gives CASSAKDRDTEAFF.

J is TRBJ2-7 and V is TRBV7-2; 11 bases are shared with TRBD2. V shed 2 bases and J 3 bases; nucleotides not matched to a gene: 6. The CDR3 length is 16 residues. The germline gives CDR1 SGHTA, CDR2 FQGNSA. The CDR3 loop reads CASSLSVAGGIYEQYF. For the CDR3, the DNA is TGTGCCAGCAGCTTATCGGTAGCGGGGGGGATCTACGAGCAGTACTTC.

The chain is built from TRBV28 and TRBJ1-2; 8 nucleotides line up with TRBD1. Germline values: CDR1 MDHEN, CDR2 SYDVKM. This CDR3 is built from 13 residues. The junction had 5 bases not matched to a gene; V was cut back by 4 bases and J by 7 bases. The CDR3 DNA follows: TGTGCCAGCAGTTCCCAGGGGGCATTTGGCTACACCTTC. As protein: CASSSQGAFGYTF.

The chain uses TRBV7-9 and TRBJ1-1, with D maybe TRBD1 (5 bases). The CDR3 is made up of 15 amino acids. Trimming shortened V by 3 bases and J by 1 base, and 12 bases separated the two germline ends. Germline CDR1 SEHNR, CDR2 FQNEAQ (reference sequence). CDR3 in DNA: TGTGCCAGCAGCTTTGGGGCAAGAGAGAACACTGAAGCTTTCTTT. It yields the protein CASSFGARENTEAFF.

The chain is built from TRBV9 and TRBJ2-3; D may be TRBD2 (5 bases). Per germline, CDR1 SGDLS and CDR2 YYNGEE. The CDR3 length is 17 residues. The V gene lost 2 bases and the J gene lost 3 bases, with 19 bases spanning the gap. CDR3: CASSVTGVASPTDTQYF. As DNA, the CDR3 is TGTGCCAGCAGCGTCACTGGGGTAGCTAGCCCGACAGATACGCAGTATTTT. The full variable domain, rest sourced from reference TRBV9 and TRBJ2-3, is DSGVTQTPKHLITATGQRVTLRCSPRSGDLSVYWYQQSLDQGLQFLIQYYNGEERAKGNILERFSAQQFPDLHSELNLSSLELGDSALYFCASSVTGVASPTDTQYFGPGTRLTVL.

V usage is TRBV5-4 and J usage is TRBJ1-5; D gene uncertain. V was pared by 0 bases and J by 0 bases, with 7 bases between. Per the germline V gene, CDR1 is SGHNT and CDR2 is YYREEE (reference sequence). The CDR3 extends over 15 amino acids. The CDR3 DNA is TGTGCCAGCAGCTTGGCCGGGAGTAGCAATCAGCCCCAGCATTTT. Its translation: CASSLAGSSNQPQHF.

This clone occurred a few times. The chain uses TRBV21-1 and TRBJ2-7; the table's D gene call, TRBD1, was not cross checked with the DNA. TRBV21-1 counts as a pseudogene. The CDR3 contains 16 residues. The CDR3 nucleotides read TGTGCCAGCTACAGGGGGCCTAAAACTTCGGGGCACGAGCAGTACTTC. It encodes CASYRGPKTSGHEQYF.

V is TRBV28 and J is TRBJ2-2; D is possibly TRBD1 (5 bases). Between the trimmed V and J ends, which lost 10 bases and 3 bases, there was a span of 18 bases. Germline V CDR1 and CDR2: MDHEN, SYDVKM. The CDR3 length is 15 residues. CDR3 coding DNA: TGTGCCACCACCGGTGGGCAGGGATACACCGGGGAGCTGTTTTTT. Translation: CATTGGQGYTGELFF. Full variable domain (missing parts from reference TRBV28 and TRBJ2-2): DVKVTQSSRYLVKRTGEKVFLECVQDMDHENMFWYRQDPGLGLRLIYFSYDVKMKEKGDIPEGYSVSREKKERFSLILESASTNQTSMYLCATTGGQGYTGELFFGEGSRLTVL.